This T cell receptor beta chain was recorded in a study of shared clonotypes between healthy human individuals. Study-wide results and limits: Relative to their counterparts shared across all four donors, non-shared clonotypes exhibited diminished generation probabilities.

This clone has a single count. Its antigen is undetermined. The trim removed 8 bases at V and 3 bases at J, leaving 11 bases unmatched. Germline CDR1 and CDR2: LNHDA and SQIVND (reference sequence). The CDR3 spans 15 residues. Sequencing was performed with immunoSEQ multiplex PCR; in TCRdb, only in-frame clones are kept and a portion is missing. The table shows more than 500,000 clones, with about 96% occurring only once. V usage is TRBV19 and J usage is TRBJ2-7; 9 bases map to TRBD2. The TCR was taken from a woman aged 25 to 45 in good health. Specimen: naive CD4+ T cells sorted from blood. Subset described: CD45RA+ positively selected. CDR3 coding DNA: TGTGCCAGTCAAAAAAGAGCGGGAGGCCGCTACGAGCAGTACTTC. Protein product: CASQKRAGGRYEQYF.